The 10 T cell receptor beta chains below all came from one sample that was sequenced in a study of Tregs in tolerant kidney transplant recipients. Only in-frame clones appear in the TCRdb table, and some are missing; sequencing was by immunoSEQ multiplex PCR. The sample features tens of thousands of clones, with 0.83% in its top ten. The source was CD4+ T cells from blood, collected before the transplant. The source is a human donor who received a combined kidney and bone marrow transplant.

Comments on this clone: The CDR3 end is not reached by the read, which stops 3 residues before it; the germline J gene fills it in. The chain couples TRBV19 to TRBJ1-2; no clear D. Trimming left V 2 bases short and J 3 bases short, with 10 bases between. The CDR3 contains 14 residues. Per germline, CDR1 LNHDA and CDR2 SQIVND (reference sequence). The CDR3 spells CASSIRGGDYGYTF. The covered CDR3 bases are TGTGCCAGTAGTATACGGGGAGGTGACTATGGC.

Comment on this clone: The CDR3 end lies 3 residues beyond the end of the read and is filled in from the germline J gene. The genes are TRBV18 and TRBJ2-7, with D possibly TRBD1 on 6 matching bases. The CDR3 has 16 residues. Germline CDR1 KGHSH, CDR2 LQKENI. V was cut by 2 bases and J by 5 bases, with 19 bases left in between. CDR3 bases read: TGTGCCAGCTCACCATCGGGTGCAGGGGCTCTGAACGAG. Encoded protein: CASSPSGAGALNE. The entire CDR3 protein reads CASSPSGAGALNEQYF.

Regarding this clone: Read data end 3 residues before the CDR3 end; the end is taken from the germline J gene. The V and J genes are TRBV19 and TRBJ2-5; 7 nucleotides match TRBD1. CDR3 length: 16 amino acids. The V segment lost 5 bases and the J segment 5 bases; nucleotides outside the gene matches: 14. The germline gives CDR1 LNHDA, CDR2 SQIVND (reference sequence). The CDR3 reads CASSVDRVQGVETQYF. Partial CDR3 DNA: TGTGCCAGTAGTGTGGACCGGGTTCAGGGGGTTGAGACC.

Note on this clone: The read finishes 3 residues shy of the CDR3 end, and the germline J gene is used to complete it. This chain connects TRBV2 to TRBJ2-3; 13 bases align to TRBD2. The CDR3 extends over 14 amino acids. J was trimmed by 7 bases and V by 10 bases; bases with no gene match: 8. From germline, CDR1 is SNHLY and CDR2 FYNNEI. The part of the CDR3 DNA that was read is TGTGCCACGTCCTTACTAGCGGGGGGGAATACG. This translates into CATSLLAGGNT. In full, the CDR3 reads CATSLLAGGNTQYF.

As regards this clone: The read ends 3 residues shy of where the CDR3 ends; the end is completed using the germline J gene. This sequence joins TRBV19 and TRBJ1-1, with D perhaps matching TRBD1 (6 bases). The germline gives CDR1 LNHDA, CDR2 SQIVND (reference sequence). The CDR3 sequence is 13 residues long. V lost 5 bases and J 5 bases, leaving 12 bases between the germline ends. The CDR3 sequence: CASSVRGDTEAFF. The sequenced CDR3 bases are TGTGCCAGTAGTGTCAGGGGAGATACTGAA.

Of note for this clone: The sequence runs out 3 residues before the end of the CDR3; the remainder is reconstructed from the germline J gene. This chain uses TRBV20-1 with TRBJ2-5; TRBD2 is a possible D gene (6 bases). The ends were cut back, 6 bases at V and 5 bases at J, with 16 bases in the middle. Germline V gene lookup returns CDR1 DFQATT and CDR2 SNEGSKA (reference sequence). This CDR3 spans 13 amino acids. CDR3 in amino acids: CSAPRLGGETQYF. The CDR3 bases that were read are TGCAGTGCCCCTCGACTAGGTGGGGAGACC.

Worth noting for this clone: The read falls 3 residues short of the CDR3 end, and the missing part is taken from the germline J gene. The chain is built from TRBV7-8 and TRBJ1-4; TRBD1 agrees at 12 bases. The J segment lost 10 bases and the V segment lost 5 bases, leaving 5 bases of the junction unmatched. The CDR3 consists of 14 residues. CDR1 is SGHVS and CDR2 is FQNEAQ in the germline V gene. CDR3 DNA (partial): TGTGCCAGCAGCCCCGGGACAGGGGGCGGAAAA. This gives the protein CASSPGTGGGK. The whole CDR3 sequence reads CASSPGTGGGKLFF.

As regards this clone: The read stops 3 residues short of the end of the CDR3; the missing end is completed from the germline J gene. The chain links TRBV20-1 to TRBJ2-7; D is perhaps TRBD1 (5 bases). This CDR3 has 15 amino acids. Trimming removed 4 bases at V and 4 bases at J, with 20 bases between. Germline V gene lookup returns CDR1 DFQATT and CDR2 SNEGSKA (reference sequence). The CDR3 sequence is CSANPVQNYRYEQYF. CDR3 DNA, as far as it was read: TGCAGTGCTAATCCTGTTCAAAATTACAGGTACGAG.

Note on this clone: Read sequence stops 3 residues before the CDR3 end, and the germline J gene provides the missing end. The chain has TRBV19 and TRBJ2-1, with D maybe TRBD1 (6 bases). Germline CDR1 LNHDA, CDR2 SQIVND (reference sequence). V was trimmed by 4 bases and J by 2 bases, leaving 15 bases between them. This CDR3 spans 16 amino acids. CDR3 region: CASSTLTQGPYNEQFF. The part of the CDR3 DNA that was read is TGTGCCAGTAGTACCTTGACTCAGGGGCCCTACAATGAG. Supplemented by reference TRBV19 and TRBJ2-1, the full variable domain reads DGGITQSPKYLFRKEGQNVTLSCEQNLNHDAMYWYRQDPGQGLRLIYYSQIVNDFQKGDIAEGYSVSREKKESFPLTVTSAQKNPTAFYLCASSTLTQGPYNEQFFGPGTRLTVL.

About this clone itself: The read finishes 3 residues shy of the CDR3 end, and the germline J gene is used to complete it. The chain recombines TRBV2 with TRBJ2-6; the match to TRBD2 covers 7 bases. The V gene end was trimmed by 4 bases and the J gene end by 8 bases; junction bases not matched to a gene: 5. The length of the CDR3 is 14 residues. Germline CDR1 is SNHLY and CDR2 is FYNNEI. CDR3 DNA, as far as it was read: TGTGCCAGCAGTGTCCAGCGGGACCCCAACGTC. The encoded protein is CASSVQRDPNV. The CDR3 reads in full as CASSVQRDPNVLTF.